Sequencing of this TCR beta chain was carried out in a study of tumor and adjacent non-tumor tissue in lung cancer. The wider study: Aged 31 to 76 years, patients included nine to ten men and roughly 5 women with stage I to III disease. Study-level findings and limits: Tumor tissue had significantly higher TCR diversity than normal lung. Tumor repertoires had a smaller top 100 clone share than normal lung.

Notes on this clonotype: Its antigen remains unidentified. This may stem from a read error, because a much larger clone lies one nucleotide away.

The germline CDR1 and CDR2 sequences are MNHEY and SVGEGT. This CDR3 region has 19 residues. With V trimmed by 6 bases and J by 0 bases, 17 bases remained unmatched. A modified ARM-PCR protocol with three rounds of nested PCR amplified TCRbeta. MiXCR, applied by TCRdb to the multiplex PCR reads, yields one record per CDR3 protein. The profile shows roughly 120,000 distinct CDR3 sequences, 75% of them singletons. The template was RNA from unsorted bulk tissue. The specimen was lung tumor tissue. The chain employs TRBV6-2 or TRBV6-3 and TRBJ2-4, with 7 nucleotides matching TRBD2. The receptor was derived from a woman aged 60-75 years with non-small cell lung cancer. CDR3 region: CASSLEGAGRDVAKNIQYF. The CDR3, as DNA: TGTGCCAGCAGCCTCGAGGGAGCGGGACGCGACGTAGCCAAAAACATTCAGTACTTC.